The 14 T cell receptor beta chains below all came from one sample that was sequenced in a study of cytotoxic CD8 clonotypes in ibrutinib-treated CLL. Repertoires were generated with immunoSEQ multiplex PCR, while TCRdb's copy carries only in-frame clones and drops some. The table lists 65,000 to 95,000 clones, 86% of them singletons. Sequenced material: PBMCs, taken before ibrutinib treatment. Source of these receptors: a human donor with chronic lymphocytic leukemia.

The J gene is TRBJ1-1, the V gene TRBV19; D is unclear. This CDR3 comprises 14 residues. Per germline, CDR1 LNHDA and CDR2 SQIVND (reference sequence). V was shortened by 3 bases and J by 1 base, with 9 bases between the two germline ends. The CDR3 DNA sequence: TGTGCCAGTAGTATTAATGGAGGGAACACTGAAGCTTTCTTT. Residues: CASSINGGNTEAFF.

This clone appeared a single time. This chain uses TRBV2 with TRBJ2-1, with 9 nucleotides matching TRBD1. V dropped 7 bases and J dropped 0; count of bases not matched to a gene: 4. Germline values: CDR1 SNHLY, CDR2 FYNNEI. This CDR3 comprises 15 residues. The CDR3 sequence is CASMMDRGSYNEQFF. DNA for the CDR3: TGTGCCAGCATGATGGACAGGGGCTCCTACAATGAGCAGTTCTTC.

CDR3 nucleotide sequence: TGCAGCGTTGCTCGGTATGGAGCAGCCAGCAATGAGCAGTTCTTC. This sequence encodes CSVARYGAASNEQFF. This chain links TRBV29-1 with TRBJ2-1; no clear D gene. V dropped 4 bases and J dropped 6 bases, with 19 bases sitting between them. From germline, CDR1 is SQVTM and CDR2 ANQGSEA. There are 15 residues in the CDR3.

CDR3 nucleotide sequence: TGTGCCAGCAGTGAATGGGGCGGGGTGACCCAGTACTTC. Encoded protein: CASSEWGGVTQYF. This chain joins TRBV6-1 and TRBJ2-5, with D possibly being TRBD2 (6 bases). V was clipped by 2 bases and J by 7 bases, with 11 bases between them. Germline CDR1 and CDR2: MNHNS and SASEGT. This CDR3 has 13 residues.

The chain links TRBV15 to TRBJ1-5; unclear D gene. Trimming removed 2 bases at V and 0 bases at J, with 8 bases between. Germline V gene data show CDR1 as LNHNV and CDR2 as YYDKDF (reference sequence). This CDR3 spans 15 amino acids. This CDR3 reads CATSRQIYSNQPQHF. The CDR3 nucleotides are TGTGCCACCAGCAGACAGATTTATAGCAATCAGCCCCAGCATTTT.

CDR3 region: CSARGMGTYGYTF. CDR3 DNA: TGCAGCGCCAGGGGGATGGGTACCTATGGCTACACCTTC. The chain uses TRBV29-1 and TRBJ1-2; 7 bases fit TRBD1. The CDR3 runs to 13 residues. V lost 7 bases to trimming and J lost 4 bases; unmatched junction nucleotides: 9. The germline CDR1 and CDR2 sequences are SQVTM and ANQGSEA.

The J gene is TRBJ2-7, the V gene TRBV5-4; 7 bases line up with TRBD2. CDR1 SGHNT and CDR2 YYREEE come from the germline V gene (reference sequence). The CDR3 has 15 residues. Unmatched junction bases numbered 8, after V lost 3 bases and J lost 2 bases. The CDR3 region is CASSSSTSPPYEQYF. The CDR3 DNA reads as TGTGCCAGCAGCTCGTCGACTAGCCCCCCCTACGAGCAGTACTTC. Combining the CDR3 with reference TRBV5-4 and TRBJ2-7 gives the whole variable domain ETGVTQSPTHLIKTRGQQVTLRCSSQSGHNTVSWYQQALGQGPQFIFQYYREEENGRGNFPPRFSGLQFPNYSSELNVNALELDDSALYLCASSSSTSPPYEQYFGPGTRLTVT.

The chain is built from TRBV11-2 and TRBJ1-1, with unresolved D. CDR1 is SGHAT, CDR2 FQNNGV, per germline. V lost 0 bases and J 6 bases, leaving 14 bases between the germline ends. The CDR3 extends over 15 amino acids. The CDR3 is CASSLDSRVDAEAFF. The CDR3 bases are TGTGCCAGCAGCTTAGACTCAAGAGTGGATGCTGAAGCTTTCTTT.

This chain connects TRBV19 to TRBJ1-2; D might be TRBD1 (5 bases). V gave up 3 bases and J gave up 4 bases, with 15 bases separating them. CDR3 length: 15 residues. Per the germline V gene, CDR1 is LNHDA and CDR2 is SQIVND (reference sequence). CDR3 in DNA: TGTGCCAGTAGTATCAAGCCCCAGGGCCCCTATGGCTACACCTTC. Its protein product is CASSIKPQGPYGYTF.

This chain joins TRBV9 and TRBJ2-2; no clear D gene. V lost 1 base and J 1 base, leaving 11 bases between the germline ends. This CDR3 comprises 16 residues. CDR1 SGDLS and CDR2 YYNGEE come from the germline V gene. CDR3 in amino acids: CASSVLKDRNTGELFF. For the CDR3, the DNA is TGTGCCAGCAGCGTATTAAAAGACCGGAACACCGGGGAGCTGTTTTTT. The full variable domain, completed using reference TRBV9 and TRBJ2-2, is DSGVTQTPKHLITATGQRVTLRCSPRSGDLSVYWYQQSLDQGLQFLIQYYNGEERAKGNILERFSAQQFPDLHSELNLSSLELGDSALYFCASSVLKDRNTGELFFGEGSRLTVL.

The chain has TRBV4-1 and TRBJ2-5; D call uncertain. The CDR3 totals 14 residues. The V and J ends lost 3 bases and 1 base respectively, with 9 bases between them. The germline V gene encodes CDR1 MGHRA and CDR2 YSYEKL. CDR3 amino acids: CASSHGEFQETQYF. The CDR3 region has the DNA TGCGCCAGCAGCCATGGAGAATTCCAAGAGACCCAGTACTTC.

The CDR3: CASSPGLAGYEQYF. The CDR3 nucleotides are TGCGCCAGCAGCCCGGGACTAGCGGGCTACGAGCAGTACTTC. The rearrangement joins TRBV4-1 to TRBJ2-7, with 12 bases aligning to TRBD2. In germline, CDR1 is MGHRA, CDR2 YSYEKL. Trimming at V came to 4 bases and at J to 3 bases, leaving 1 base not matched to a gene. The CDR3 sequence is 14 residues long.

The chain is built from TRBV14 and TRBJ1-2; D may be TRBD1 (6 bases). V lost 0 bases and J 4 bases, leaving 12 bases between the germline ends. The CDR3 length is 15 residues. The V gene's germline CDR1 is SGHDN and CDR2 FVKESK. This CDR3 reads CASSQETGTSYGYTF. CDR3 DNA sequence: TGTGCCAGCAGCCAAGAGACAGGCACTAGCTATGGCTACACCTTC.

The chain uses TRBV4-3 and TRBJ2-1; 9 bases align to TRBD2. This CDR3 has 16 amino acids. The germline CDR1 and CDR2 sequences are LGHNA and YSLEER. V shed 0 bases, J shed 6 bases, and the junction held 6 bases outside the gene matches. The CDR3 spells CASSQETGTSINEQFF. The CDR3 coding sequence is TGCGCCAGCAGCCAAGAAACCGGGACTAGCATCAATGAGCAGTTCTTC.